This T cell receptor beta chain was sequenced for a study of blood T cells in healthy people across ages (dated by TCRdb to about 2015). Some background on the complete study: In model experiments, roughly one uniquely barcoded TCR beta cDNA molecule per two T cells was captured by template switching. To avoid experimental bias, donors of different ages were randomly spread across the sequencing lanes. The study analyzed two additional independent replicas of 1 million unique cDNA reads from the same blood draw for two donors, one aged 18 to 30 and one aged 80 or older. To track age-related changes in TCR beta repertoire diversity, the study relied on deep sequencing normalized with unique cDNA molecular identifiers. The donors were divided into four age groups: young (average around 15 years), middle-aged (about 40), aged (about 60) and long-lived (roughly 88).

In regard to this clonotype: The antigen it recognizes is unknown. A read error may produce the germline difference seen at one junction end.

Library preparation used 5' RACE. Data came from an Illumina HiSeq 2500. A second PCR of about 7 to 12 cycles was run with a J-beta primer mix and a sample-barcoded 5' primer. Each TCR beta cDNA molecule received a unique molecular identifier from a template-switch 5' adaptor carrying 12 random nucleotides. Each sample yielded at least 2.5 million CDR3-containing paired-end reads. The Mint cDNA synthesis kit, primed by a TRBC-specific oligonucleotide, was used to synthesize first-strand cDNA from all RNA. All cDNA was treated with uracil-DNA glycosylase and then went through a first 18-cycle PCR with the universal primers M1SS and BC2_uni_R. The source study handled its data this way. For normalization, 1 million high-quality reads were randomly selected from each sample, with every read carrying a distinct molecular identifier. Instead of being binned into consensus sequences, reads that shared molecular identifiers were thrown out. MiTCR, run with a Q25 quality threshold and the strictest error-elimination algorithm, handled CDR3 identification, clonotype clustering and error correction. A nonparametric unseen species model with Euler transformation was used to estimate lower-bound total TCR beta diversity. TCRdb trimmed public reads at Q25 via fastp, called clones via MiXCR and kept in-frame beta chains. All rows with the same CDR3 protein become a single entry with the most common DNA and genes. TCRdb, rather than the study authors, made the V and J calls. Across this sample there are around 1,700,000 distinct CDR3 sequences, with 28% seen only once. Of the sample, about 8% is held by the ten largest clones.

From a lookup of the germline V gene, CDR1 and CDR2 are SGHRS and YFSETQ. The CDR3 goes from the cysteine to the phenylalanine over 13 residues. Only the CDR3 DNA is retained, 39 bases long and in frame from the first base. Results the study describes overall, beyond this receptor: Conclusive comparison of naive and antigen-experienced compartments was prevented by the profiling of bulk unsorted PBMCs. Because the CMV infection status of the donors was unknown, age-related changes in expanded clonotypes may potentially have been confounded. The percentage of naive T cells measured by flow cytometry correlated strongly with observed TCR beta diversity. Estimates of total diversity from one million sequenced T cells were regarded as lower bounds and underestimates. Observed TCR beta diversity per million T cells fell roughly linearly with age, and a significant reduction was already apparent by age approximately 40. Compared with the aged group, the long-lived group had more naive CD4+ T cells, fewer expanded clones and increased TCR diversity, suggesting age selection.

Systemically healthy Caucasian individuals from Russia, 35 to 50 in total and aged roughly 6 to 100 years, were included as donors. Each donor gave about 11 milliliters of peripheral blood, drawn into EDTA-treated Vacutainer tubes. Ficoll-Paque density-gradient centrifugation was used to isolate PBMCs, with at least 6.5 million per sample. Trizol reagent was used to extract total RNA from PBMCs, with at least 6 micrograms per sample. The percentages of naive CD45RAhigh/CD27high T cells were determined by flow cytometry on a PBMC aliquot from every donor. This TCR was sampled from a woman younger than 45 in good health. In this chain, TRBV5-1 is recombined with TRBJ2-7, with the D gene not clear enough to name. Sample: blood. CDR3 protein: CVSSLTAAYEQYF. Here is the DNA: TGCGTCAGCAGCTTAACAGCTGCCTACGAGCAGTACTTC.